This T cell receptor (beta chain) is drawn from a study of response to subunit inactivated influenza vaccine. The germline CDR1 and CDR2 sequences are MNHEY and SMNVEV (reference sequence). Trimming shortened V by 6 bases and J by 2 bases, and 17 bases separated the two germline ends. There are 15 residues in the CDR3. Study-wide findings and caveats: It was the authors' suggestion that each seasonal influenza vaccination recruits few new T cells.

TCRdb passed the RT-PCR reads through MiXCR, listing each CDR3 protein once. The sample carries more than 150,000 distinct CDR3 sequences, about 9% recorded once. This clonotype was seen many times. Its antigen remains unidentified. V usage is TRBV27 and J usage is TRBJ2-7, with D perhaps given as TRBD1 or TRBD2 (6 bases each). This sample comprised non-naive T cells sorted from PBMCs, obtained on the day of vaccination. This clonotype was sampled from a man aged 45-65 years who received an inactivated influenza vaccine. The CDR3 nucleotides are TGTGCCAGCAGAGGGGGAGGACAGCGAGCCTACGAGCAGTACTTC. This translates into CASRGGGQRAYEQYF.